One sample yielded the 15 T cell receptor beta chains listed below, sequenced in a study of PD-1 blockade in classical Hodgkin lymphoma. TCRdb's copy holds only in-frame clones and misses some; the assay was immunoSEQ multiplex PCR. The sample has over 60,000 clones, about 90% seen once. Time point in this sample: cycle 4 day 1 (C4D1), after less than 7 weeks of nivolumab. All the patients suffered relapse after autologous stem cell transplantation, and brentuximab vedotin exposure differed. The starting material was peripheral blood mononuclear cells (PBMCs), obtained before the fourth cycle of nivolumab. All receptors derive from a human donor with classical Hodgkin lymphoma.

In its sample, this clone was seen once. The chain joins TRBV2 to TRBJ2-2, with a possible D match to TRBD1 (5 bases). This CDR3 spans 15 amino acids. The V gene lost 7 bases and the J gene lost 6 bases, with 18 bases spanning the gap. Germline CDR1 reads SNHLY; CDR2 reads FYNNEI. CDR3 in amino acids: CASTSRDFTSGELFF. DNA of the CDR3: TGTGCCAGCACGAGCAGGGATTTTACGTCCGGGGAGCTGTTTTTT. Combining the CDR3 with reference TRBV2 and TRBJ2-2 gives the whole variable domain EPEVTQTPSHQVTQMGQEVILRCVPISNHLYFYWYRQILGQKVEFLVSFYNNEISEKSEIFDDQFSVERPDGSNFTLKIRSTKLEDSAMYFCASTSRDFTSGELFFGEGSRLTVL.

The chain links TRBV14 to TRBJ2-2; TRBD2 agrees at 10 bases. The CDR3 contains 18 residues. The V gene's germline CDR1 is SGHDN and CDR2 FVKESK. V dropped 5 bases and J dropped 0; count of bases not matched to a gene: 9. CDR3 sequence reads: CASSNTSGVSTNTGELFF. In nucleotides, the CDR3 is TGTGCCAGCAGCAACACTAGCGGGGTGAGCACGAACACCGGGGAGCTGTTTTTT.

This chain links TRBV6-5 with TRBJ1-4; D is unresolved. The V gene lost 2 bases and the J gene lost 8 bases, with 12 bases spanning the gap. The CDR3 is 14 amino acids. CDR1 MNHEY and CDR2 SVGAGI come from the germline V gene. This CDR3 reads CASSYRSAGEKLFF. The CDR3 DNA is TGTGCCAGCAGTTACCGATCGGCCGGGGAAAAACTGTTTTTT.

This chain links TRBV7-9 with TRBJ2-1, with D unresolved. The CDR3 extends over 15 amino acids. Trimming left V 3 bases short and J 10 bases short, with 19 bases between. Germline CDR1 is SEHNR and CDR2 is FQNEAQ (reference sequence). As DNA, the CDR3 is TGTGCCAGCAGCTTGCATGGAAATTTGTTGGAAGAGCAGTTCTTC. Protein: CASSLHGNLLEEQFF.

The chain couples TRBV7-8 to TRBJ1-2; tentatively, D is TRBD1 (5 bases). Trimming removed 0 bases at V and 7 bases at J, with 9 bases between. CDR1 and CDR2 (germline): SGHVS, FQNEAQ. The length of the CDR3 is 13 residues. The CDR3 bases are TGTGCCAGCAGCTTAGCGGGGGGAGCTGGCTACACCTTC. It is translated as CASSLAGGAGYTF.

This chain connects TRBV2 to TRBJ2-7; D is possibly TRBD2 (5 bases). Trimming shortened V by 4 bases and J by 2 bases, and 18 bases separated the two germline ends. The CDR3 sequence is 16 residues long. Germline V gene data show CDR1 as SNHLY and CDR2 as FYNNEI. Written as DNA, the CDR3 is TGTGCCAGCAGTGTGGAGGTCTTGCCCACACCCTACGAGCAGTACTTC. Its translation is CASSVEVLPTPYEQYF.

This chain uses TRBV28 with TRBJ2-1; D not certain. CDR1 and CDR2 (germline): MDHEN, SYDVKM. The CDR3 sequence is 13 residues long. The ends were cut back, 2 bases at V and 5 bases at J, with 7 bases in the middle. CDR3 amino acids: CASSLAPHNEQFF. The CDR3, as DNA: TGTGCCAGCAGTTTAGCCCCGCACAATGAGCAGTTCTTC. Combining the CDR3 with reference TRBV28 and TRBJ2-1 gives the whole variable domain DVKVTQSSRYLVKRTGEKVFLECVQDMDHENMFWYRQDPGLGLRLIYFSYDVKMKEKGDIPEGYSVSREKKERFSLILESASTNQTSMYLCASSLAPHNEQFFGPGTRLTVL.

The V gene is TRBV7-8, the J gene TRBJ1-3; D uncertain. The V gene's germline CDR1 is SGHVS and CDR2 FQNEAQ. V lost 1 base, J lost 4 bases, and 23 bases lay in between. The CDR3 consists of 19 residues. CDR3 in DNA: TGTGCCAGCAGCTTAGTGCGTGGGTCAATTAGGACGGAAGGAAACACCATATATTTT. This codes for CASSLVRGSIRTEGNTIYF.

The J gene is TRBJ1-1, the V gene TRBV6-5; D is perhaps TRBD1 (6 bases). CDR3 length: 13 residues. V was clipped by 7 bases and J by 1 base, with 10 bases between them. The germline CDR1 and CDR2 sequences are MNHEY and SVGAGI. CDR3: CASKVGQNTEAFF. The CDR3 coding sequence is TGTGCCAGCAAGGTGGGACAGAACACTGAAGCTTTCTTT.

This chain joins TRBV27 and TRBJ1-6; 10 positions match TRBD1. This CDR3 is 14 amino acids long. The trim removed 4 bases at V and 9 bases at J, leaving 3 bases unmatched. In germline, CDR1 is MNHEY, CDR2 SMNVEV (reference sequence). The CDR3 here is CASSSGQGISPLHF. Here the CDR3 DNA reads TGTGCCAGCAGTTCGGGACAGGGGATTTCACCCCTCCACTTT.

The rearrangement links TRBV7-9 to TRBJ1-2; TRBD1 matches at 7 bases. The germline CDR1 and CDR2 sequences are SEHNR and FQNEAQ (reference sequence). The CDR3 is 14 amino acids. The V gene end was trimmed by 6 bases and the J gene end by 4 bases; junction bases not matched to a gene: 8. This CDR3 reads CASRRRQGRYGYTF. The CDR3 bases are TGTGCCAGCAGACGGAGACAGGGCCGCTATGGCTACACCTTC.

This sequence joins TRBV15 and TRBJ2-7; possibly TRBD1 or TRBD2 for D (5 bases each). V shed 1 base and J shed 2 bases, with 15 bases lying between them. The CDR3 is made up of 16 amino acids. Looked up from germline, CDR1 is LNHNV and CDR2 is YYDKDF (reference sequence). The CDR3 region has the DNA TGTGCCACCAGCAGAGGAACGGGGCATGATCCCTACGAGCAGTACTTC. This encodes CATSRGTGHDPYEQYF.

The rearrangement joins TRBV19 to TRBJ2-5; 14 bases align to TRBD2. Germline V CDR1 and CDR2: LNHDA, SQIVND (reference sequence). J was trimmed by 0 bases and V by 7 bases; bases with no gene match: 4. The CDR3 is made up of 16 amino acids. This chain's CDR3 is CASTETSGGDQETQYF. For the CDR3, the DNA is TGTGCCAGTACCGAGACTAGCGGGGGGGACCAAGAGACCCAGTACTTC.

J is TRBJ2-2 and V is TRBV6-5; D gene ambiguous. Germline V gene sequence: CDR1 MNHEY, CDR2 SVGAGI. V shed 6 bases and J shed 6 bases, with 8 bases lying between them. The CDR3 loop spans 12 amino acids. CDR3 sequence: CASRGRAGELFF. The CDR3 nucleotides are TGTGCCAGCAGGGGTAGGGCCGGGGAGCTGTTTTTT.

The chain has TRBV27 and TRBJ1-1; D possibly corresponds to TRBD1 (5 bases). V shed 2 bases and J shed 2 bases, with 6 bases lying between them. Germline lookup yields CDR1 MNHEY and CDR2 SMNVEV (reference sequence). CDR3 length: 13 amino acids. The CDR3 region has the DNA TGTGCCAGCAGTTTAGACAGTAACACTGAAGCTTTCTTT. Its translation: CASSLDSNTEAFF.